This TCR beta chain was identified in a study of cytotoxic CD8 clonotypes in ibrutinib-treated CLL. Targeted sequencing depth ranged from 1 in 200,000 to 1 in 1 million T cells. The method was immunoSEQ multiplex PCR; TCRdb's version includes in-frame clones alone and lacks a portion of them. The data contain approximately 330,000 clones, about 80% of them singletons. The CDR3 sequence is 14 residues long. The ends lost 6 bases at V and 0 bases at J; junction bases unmatched: 4. Germline lookup yields CDR1 MNHEY and CDR2 SVGAGI. General study points: Baseline values of clonality outstripped age-matched healthy donors and followed circulating CD8+ T-cell counts. Public clonotypes (which were uncommon) either contracted or remained stable on treatment. Sampling of sustained-remission and progressing patients occurred at differing times.

The sample holds a few counts of this clone. Its antigen is still unknown. Sample: PBMCs, taken before ibrutinib treatment. The chain couples TRBV6-5 to TRBJ2-7; 8 nucleotides agree with TRBD1. This clonotype was obtained from a human donor with chronic lymphocytic leukemia. The CDR3 DNA reads as TGTGCCAGCAGCCGACAGGGGTCCTCCTACGAGCAGTACTTC. Residues: CASSRQGSSYEQYF.